The present T cell receptor (beta chain) was sequenced within a study of T-cell reconstitution after alpha-beta-depleted transplantation in children. Library preparation (for TCRbeta) was performed with unique molecular identifiers. TCRdb re-called the PCR reads with MiXCR, one entry per CDR3 protein. The table has over 70,000 distinct CDR3 sequences, 9.5% to 15% seen once; the top ten hold roughly 13%. The TCR originated in a human donor who donated a stem cell graft to a child with inherited bone marrow failure. Source: PBMCs from the stem cell graft donor, taken from the stem cell graft.

CDR3 in amino acids: CASSRGGAEQYF. Here the CDR3 DNA reads TGTGCCAGCAGCCGAGGAGGGGCTGAGCAGTACTTC. The rearrangement links TRBV11-3 to TRBJ2-7; TRBD2 is a possible D gene (6 bases). The CDR3 consists of 12 residues. Germline CDR1 reads SGHNT; CDR2 reads YENEEA. The germline V and J ends were trimmed by 5 bases and 7 bases, with 12 bases remaining between them.